The sequence of this T cell receptor (beta chain) was determined in a study of T cell repertoires in aging, cancer and after chemotherapy. General study findings and limits: Compared with age-matched healthy donors, untreated hematological or solid cancer patients showed higher blood TCR clonality. Healthy donors lost TCR diversity with age mainly through richness, cancer patients through richness and evenness.

Per germline, CDR1 LNHDA and CDR2 SQIVND (reference sequence). CDR3 size: 13 residues. Amplification of TCR beta used genomic DNA extracted from peripheral blood. Multiplex touch-down PCR with TRB-A/B primers amplified rearranged V-D-J TRB sequences. TCRdb passed the multiplex PCR reads through MiXCR, listing each CDR3 protein once. The sample includes around 17,000 distinct CDR3 sequences, 50% of them seen just once. Note on this clonotype: Its specificity is not known.

Material: blood. The V gene is TRBV19, the J gene TRBJ2-7, with TRBD2 identical over 8 bases. Judging by the DNA end, TRBJ2-1 fits better; the J call may be wrong. The clonotype was recovered from a human donor in good health. The CDR3 DNA is TGTGCCAGTAGTATAACCCTAGCGGGCGAGCAGTTCTTC. This translates into CASSITLAGEQFF.